Given below is one TCR beta chain in context. The antigen is undetermined. Both ends of each TCR cDNA library bore sample-specific barcodes. Using its own MiXCR run on the 5' RACE reads, TCRdb lists one record per CDR3 protein. The sample yields roughly 340,000 distinct CDR3 sequences, over 25% seen once. The data originate from a study of identical twins' blood T cells. Study as a whole: Some 48 million reads came from about twelve libraries, six alpha, six beta.

The study's findings and limits: Twin similarity might stem from environmental factors, not only genetics.

Reared together, all three twin pairs probably met the same infectious agents and vaccines. The CDR3 loop spans 15 amino acids. Germline assignment: CDR1 DFQATT and CDR2 SNEGSKA (reference sequence). V shed 5 bases and J 1 base; nucleotides not matched to a gene: 10. The TCR was taken from a woman aged 18 to 55 in good health. The chain employs TRBV20-1 and TRBJ2-7, with 8 bases aligning to TRBD1. The sequencing input was PBMCs. Here the CDR3 DNA reads TGCAGTGCTCCCAACCAGCGGACAGGGTCCTACGAGCAGTACTTC. It codes for CSAPNQRTGSYEQYF.